Listed here are 15 T cell receptor beta chains from one sample, sequenced in a study of cytomegalovirus exposure and HLA in healthy donors. In the PCR, 60 Vbeta and 13 Jbeta primers were used. Assay used: immunoSEQ multiplex PCR; TCRdb lists only in-frame clones, some missing. The repertoire holds roughly 150,000 clones, roughly 68% seen once, with around 9.3% in the top ten. The sample comprised PBMCs. The receptors were sampled from a man aged 25-45 years in good health and CMV-seropositive.

The chain has TRBV6-1 and TRBJ2-1; maybe TRBD2 (5 bases). This CDR3 is 13 amino acids long. In germline, CDR1 is MNHNS, CDR2 SASEGT. V lost 6 bases, J lost 6 bases, and 12 bases lay in between. The CDR3 nucleotides read TGTGCCAGCAGGACGGGGTCGAGCAATGAGCAGTTCTTC. This gives the protein CASRTGSSNEQFF.

The J gene is TRBJ2-7, the V gene TRBV7-9; D is perhaps TRBD2 (6 bases). The germline gives CDR1 SEHNR, CDR2 FQNEAQ (reference sequence). Trimming pared 5 bases from V and 5 bases from J, leaving 22 bases between. The CDR3 has 16 amino acids. As DNA, the CDR3 is TGTGCCAGCAGCATGAGGGAGGCACCCATGAGGGACGAGCAGTACTTC. As protein: CASSMREAPMRDEQYF.

The chain carries TRBV5-4 and TRBJ2-1; 8 positions match TRBD2. This CDR3 contains 14 residues. CDR1 and CDR2 from the germline V gene are SGHNT and YYREEE (reference sequence). V dropped 4 bases and J dropped 2; count of bases not matched to a gene: 2. The CDR3 protein is CASSRGGTYNEQFF. The CDR3 nucleotides read TGTGCCAGCAGCCGGGGGGGAACCTACAATGAGCAGTTCTTC. Full variable domain (rest looked up from reference TRBV5-4 and TRBJ2-1): ETGVTQSPTHLIKTRGQQVTLRCSSQSGHNTVSWYQQALGQGPQFIFQYYREEENGRGNFPPRFSGLQFPNYSSELNVNALELDDSALYLCASSRGGTYNEQFFGPGTRLTVL.

This chain links TRBV10-1 with TRBJ2-2; 7 positions agree with TRBD2. Germline values: CDR1 WNHNN, CDR2 SYGVQD (reference sequence). CDR3 length: 14 amino acids. J was trimmed by 2 bases and V by 6 bases; bases with no gene match: 3. CDR3 nucleotides: TGCGCCAGCAGAAGCGGGGCCAACACCGGGGAGCTGTTTTTT. Encoded protein: CASRSGANTGELFF.

This chain connects TRBV28 to TRBJ2-7; unclear D gene. The CDR3 length is 12 residues. Between the trimmed V and J ends, which lost 5 bases and 1 base, there was a span of 6 bases. Germline CDR1 and CDR2: MDHEN and SYDVKM. Here the CDR3 reads CASSSRSYEQYF. In nucleotides, the CDR3 is TGTGCCAGCAGTAGCCGATCCTACGAGCAGTACTTC.

The chain recombines TRBV7-8 with TRBJ2-2, with unresolved D. Looked up from germline, CDR1 is SGHVS and CDR2 is FQNEAQ. The ends were cut back, 4 bases at V and 6 bases at J, with 12 bases in the middle. CDR3 length: 14 residues. DNA of the CDR3: TGTGCCAGCAGCTCGAACCGGGTGGCCGGGGAGCTGTTTTTT. It specifies CASSSNRVAGELFF.

The chain links TRBV7-9 to TRBJ2-5, with a tentative D call TRBD2 (6 bases). Germline CDR1 SEHNR, CDR2 FQNEAQ (reference sequence). This CDR3 has 13 amino acids. Trimming left V 11 bases short and J 2 bases short, with 15 bases between. The CDR3 DNA sequence: TGTGCCGGAATCGACGGGGGACAAGAGACCCAGTACTTC. It translates to CAGIDGGQETQYF.

The chain couples TRBV6-1 to TRBJ2-7; D possibly corresponds to TRBD2 (5 bases). Deletions cut 0 bases from V and 6 bases from J, with 18 bases between. This CDR3 is 16 amino acids long. Germline CDR1 and CDR2: MNHNS and SASEGT. This chain's CDR3 is CASSEALWPGTSEQYF. In nucleotides, the CDR3 is TGTGCCAGCAGTGAAGCGCTCTGGCCGGGAACAAGCGAGCAGTACTTC.

The V and J genes are TRBV7-9 and TRBJ1-5, with 7 bases matching TRBD1. Unmatched junction bases numbered 4, after V lost 3 bases and J lost 11 bases. Germline CDR1 SEHNR, CDR2 FQNEAQ (reference sequence). This CDR3 comprises 12 residues. The CDR3 sequence is CASSLGQGAQHF. Here the CDR3 DNA reads TGTGCCAGCAGCTTGGGGCAGGGGGCCCAGCATTTT.

The gene calls are TRBV9 and TRBJ2-7; 9 nucleotides match TRBD2. The V segment lost 0 bases and the J segment 7 bases; nucleotides outside the gene matches: 8. CDR1 is SGDLS and CDR2 is YYNGEE in the germline V gene. This CDR3 comprises 15 residues. CDR3 residues: CASSVGSGRIYEQYF. CDR3 in DNA: TGTGCCAGCAGCGTAGGGAGCGGGAGGATCTATGAGCAGTACTTC. The entire variable domain, with the rest obtained from reference TRBV9 and TRBJ2-7, is as follows: DSGVTQTPKHLITATGQRVTLRCSPRSGDLSVYWYQQSLDQGLQFLIQYYNGEERAKGNILERFSAQQFPDLHSELNLSSLELGDSALYFCASSVGSGRIYEQYFGPGTRLTVT.

This chain links TRBV10-3 with TRBJ2-5; 8 bases fit TRBD1. The DNA matches TRBJ2-7 better at its end, which makes the J call doubtful. Germline values: CDR1 ENHRY, CDR2 SYGVKD. The CDR3 length is 13 residues. The chain's CDR3 is CAINPGGSGEQYF. CDR3 in DNA: TGTGCCATCAATCCAGGGGGCTCGGGCGAGCAGTACTTC.

This chain connects TRBV7-6 to TRBJ1-1; 9 bases agree with TRBD1. V gave up 7 bases and J gave up 4 bases; unmatched junction bases: 16. This CDR3 is 17 amino acids long. Germline loops: CDR1 SGHVS, CDR2 FNYEAQ. CDR3 protein: CASNLDPGTGLPTEAFF. The CDR3 DNA sequence: TGTGCCAGCAACCTCGACCCCGGGACAGGGCTTCCCACTGAAGCTTTCTTT.

V usage is TRBV5-1 and J usage is TRBJ2-5; 8 nucleotides agree with TRBD2. The CDR3 length is 14 residues. Germline V CDR1 and CDR2: SGHRS, YFSETQ. The J segment lost 5 bases and the V segment lost 4 bases, leaving 7 bases of the junction unmatched. The DNA for the CDR3 is TGCGCCAGCAGCCCACATAGCGGGACGGAGACCCAGTACTTC. It codes for CASSPHSGTETQYF.

Note on this clone: One junction end disagrees with the germline gene, perhaps due to a read error. This chain joins TRBV7-9 and TRBJ1-1; D is uncertain. There are 13 residues in the CDR3. Germline V CDR1 and CDR2: SEHNR, FQNEAQ (reference sequence). In nucleotides, the CDR3 is TGTTCCAGCAGCTTAACGGTCCGGGCTGAAGCTTTCTTT. Its protein product is CSSSLTVRAEAFF.

This clone appeared once. The chain carries TRBV30 and TRBJ1-1; tentative D call: TRBD1 (6 bases). The CDR3 runs 13 residues. Germline V gene lookup returns CDR1 GTSNPN and CDR2 SVGIG (reference sequence). V lost 6 bases and J lost 4, with 15 bases in between. Here the CDR3 DNA reads TGTGCCTGTAGCCCAGGGGAGGGCACTGAAGCTTTCTTT. This translates into CACSPGEGTEAFF.